The 15 T cell receptor beta chains below come from one sample, sequenced in a study of blood T cells in healthy people across ages. Then a second PCR, running roughly 7 to 11 cycles, was carried out with a sample-barcoded 5' primer and a J-beta primer mix. One entry per CDR3 protein results from TCRdb running MiXCR on the 5' RACE reads. The sample consists of about 800,000 distinct CDR3 sequences, about three fifths of them appearing once. Sample: blood. The receptors shown here come from a man under 40 in good health.

This chain links TRBV15 with TRBJ1-5; D call uncertain. This CDR3 comprises 16 residues. Trimming shortened V by 0 bases and J by 3 bases, and 12 bases separated the two germline ends. Germline-derived CDR1 and CDR2 are LNHNV and YYDKDF (reference sequence). Written as DNA, the CDR3 is TGTGCCACCAGCAGAGAGCCGAACAAACCCAATCAGCCCCAGCATTTT. Translating gives CATSREPNKPNQPQHF. Full variable domain (rest looked up from reference TRBV15 and TRBJ1-5): DAMVIQNPRYQVTQFGKPVTLSCSQTLNHNVMYWYQQKSSQAPKLLFHYYDKDFNNEADTPDNFQSRRPNTSFCFLDIRSPGLGDTAMYLCATSREPNKPNQPQHFGDGTRLSIL.

V and J are TRBV28 and TRBJ2-6; perhaps TRBD1 as D (6 bases). CDR1 is MDHEN and CDR2 is SYDVKM in the germline V gene. V was clipped by 5 bases and J by 2 bases, with 13 bases between them. This CDR3 contains 16 residues. The CDR3 DNA follows: TGTGCCAGCAGTGCCCCCGGACAGACTGGGGCCAACGTCCTGACTTTC. It yields the protein CASSAPGQTGANVLTF.

The chain carries TRBV28 and TRBJ1-2; 10 bases fit TRBD1. The ends lost 3 bases at V and 8 bases at J; junction bases unmatched: 9. The CDR3 totals 15 residues. Germline V lookup: CDR1 MDHEN, CDR2 SYDVKM. The CDR3 reads CASSFPDRGRNGYTF. DNA of the CDR3: TGTGCCAGCAGTTTCCCCGACAGGGGGCGGAACGGCTACACCTTC.

This chain connects TRBV10-3 to TRBJ2-5, with D possibly matching TRBD2 (6 bases). Gene TRBJ2-7 matches the end of the DNA better, so the J call may be wrong. This CDR3 contains 16 residues. Germline V CDR1 and CDR2: ENHRY, SYGVKD. CDR3 sequence reads: CAISEGRAGTSYEQYF. CDR3 bases: TGTGCCATCAGTGAGGGCAGGGCGGGGACTTCTTACGAGCAGTACTTC.

This clonotype was counted only a few times. This chain connects TRBV5-1 to TRBJ2-1, with D hard to call. Germline V gene sequence: CDR1 SGHRS, CDR2 YFSETQ. CDR3 size: 14 residues. Trimming removed 4 bases from V and 4 bases from J, with 12 bases in between. CDR3 sequence reads: CASSVDNVYNEQFF. The CDR3 region has the DNA TGCGCCAGCAGCGTGGATAACGTATACAATGAGCAGTTCTTC.

This chain uses TRBV9 with TRBJ2-7; 11 nucleotides agree with TRBD2. CDR3 size: 16 residues. CDR1 is SGDLS and CDR2 is YYNGEE in the germline V gene. V lost 0 bases to trimming and J lost 4 bases; unmatched junction nucleotides: 6. CDR3 nucleotides: TGTGCCAGCAGCGTAGATCCGACTAGCGGGATTTACGAGCAGTACTTC. It encodes CASSVDPTSGIYEQYF.

This clonotype appeared a few times. The chain recombines TRBV11-1 with TRBJ2-5; 10 nucleotides match TRBD2. Trimming cost V 5 bases and J 5 bases; bases outside gene matches: 2. Looked up from germline, CDR1 is SGHAT and CDR2 is FQDESV (reference sequence). This CDR3 comprises 13 residues. This chain's CDR3 is CASSTSGAETQYF. CDR3 sequence (DNA): TGTGCCAGCAGCACTAGCGGGGCGGAGACCCAGTACTTC.

This clonotype has only a few counts. The rearrangement links TRBV27 to TRBJ2-1; D is undetermined. Germline assignment: CDR1 MNHEY and CDR2 SMNVEV (reference sequence). CDR3 length: 17 residues. Deletions cut 3 bases from V and 0 bases from J, with 15 bases between. CDR3 in DNA: TGTGCCAGCAGTTTTATCCACCTAGTCAGCTCCTACAATGAGCAGTTCTTC. It is translated as CASSFIHLVSSYNEQFF.

CDR3 bases: TGTGCCAGCAGCTTAGCTGACAGCCAAGAGACCCAGTACTTC. This gives the protein CASSLADSQETQYF. J is TRBJ2-7 and V is TRBV7-9; possibly TRBD1 for D (5 bases). The J call is uncertain, as TRBJ2-5 better fits the DNA end. This CDR3 has 14 amino acids. Germline CDR1 reads SEHNR; CDR2 reads FQNEAQ (reference sequence).

V gene TRBV5-8 combines with J gene TRBJ2-6, with D uncertain. From germline, CDR1 is SGHTS and CDR2 YDEGEE. Trimming stripped 0 bases from V and 2 bases from J, with 9 bases between. CDR3 length: 16 residues. This chain's CDR3 is CASSLASITGANVLTF. The CDR3 coding sequence is TGTGCCAGCAGCTTGGCCAGCATCACTGGGGCCAACGTCCTGACTTTC.

This clonotype was counted a few times. The chain has TRBV12-3 or TRBV12-4 and TRBJ2-5; 7 nucleotides align to TRBD1. Trimming took 3 bases from V and 4 from J; bases not matched to a gene: 2. The CDR3 is 13 residues long. The CDR3 coding sequence is TGTGCCAGCAGTTTTAACAGGGGAGAGACCCAGTACTTC. Encoded protein: CASSFNRGETQYF.

The chain couples TRBV20-1 to TRBJ1-6; 9 bases line up with TRBD1. The germline V gene encodes CDR1 DFQATT and CDR2 SNEGSKA (reference sequence). The length of the CDR3 is 15 residues. V gave up 5 bases and J gave up 6 bases; unmatched junction bases: 8. CDR3 in amino acids: CSAYTTGGLNSPLHF. In DNA, the CDR3 is TGCAGTGCTTACACGACAGGGGGACTTAATTCACCCCTCCACTTT.

Only one count was recorded for this clonotype. This sequence joins TRBV7-2 and TRBJ2-3; D perhaps matches TRBD2 (6 bases). V was cut by 5 bases and J by 3 bases, with 15 bases left in between. The CDR3 is 15 residues long. CDR1 is SGHTA and CDR2 is FQGNSA in the germline V gene. CDR3 sequence reads: CASSSVGGGTDTQYF. The CDR3 DNA follows: TGTGCCAGCAGCAGTGTCGGGGGAGGAACAGATACGCAGTATTTT.

The J gene is TRBJ2-5, the V gene TRBV9, with D perhaps assigned TRBD1 or TRBD2 (5 bases each). This CDR3 is 13 amino acids long. V was pared by 10 bases and J by 2 bases, with 15 bases between. Germline lookup yields CDR1 SGDLS and CDR2 YYNGEE. The CDR3 loop reads CASRGGTQETQYF. CDR3 DNA: TGTGCCTCCCGGGGTGGGACGCAAGAGACCCAGTACTTC.

This clonotype showed up many times. The J gene is TRBJ2-5, the V gene TRBV29-1; 7 bases fit TRBD1. CDR1 is SQVTM, CDR2 ANQGSEA, per germline. The CDR3 consists of 12 residues. Trimming removed 7 bases from V and 5 bases from J; junction bases left unmatched: 7. The CDR3, as DNA: TGCAGCGCAAGAGAGGGGGCGGAGACCCAGTACTTC. Translating it yields CSAREGAETQYF. Combining the CDR3 with reference TRBV29-1 and TRBJ2-5 gives the whole variable domain SAVISQKPSRDICQRGTSLTIQCQVDSQVTMMFWYRQQPGQSLTLIATANQGSEATYESGFVIDKFPISRPNLTFSTLTVSNMSPEDSSIYLCSAREGAETQYFGPGTRLLVL.